This is a list of T cell receptor beta chains from one sample in a study of T cell responses to AZD1222 COVID-19 vaccine. Some clones are missing from TCRdb's copy, which holds only in-frame ones; the method was immunoSEQ multiplex PCR. The top ten hold around 5.2% of the sample, which has some 92,000 clones, under 95% seen once. Specimen: peripheral blood, collected on day 0 of MenACWY control vaccination. The receptors derive from an adult in good health. The conserved cysteine and the conserved F or W are not part of the CDR3 here. A D gene is named only where the DNA matches it firmly. Expanded clones get a size class; other rows say once, few or many, or leave the size out.

.	TRBV11-1	TRBJ2-2	.	ASSWTGTLNTGELF
.	TRBV28	TRBJ1-2	TRBD1	ASSTTGDGYT
.	TRBV19	TRBJ1-4	.	ASSSGQTTNEKLF
.	TRBV6-5	TRBJ2-2	.	ASSYGVGRELF
once	TRBV3-1/TRBV3-2	TRBJ2-6	.	ASSQDTSGANVLT
.	TRBV11-3	TRBJ2-7	TRBD1	ASSPDRGDCYEQY
.	TRBV28	TRBJ1-2	.	ASSLPLGLQYGYT
medium-sized	TRBV11-3	TRBJ2-2	TRBD2	ASSTREGSGELF
.	TRBV11-2	TRBJ2-5	TRBD1	ASSLGTGEETQY
.	TRBV6-6	TRBJ2-7	.	ASSYLQGHEQY
.	TRBV5-1	TRBJ2-3	.	ASSPERGTDTQY
.	TRBV5-1	TRBJ1-2	TRBD1	ASNPGQGSWGYT
.	TRBV9	TRBJ2-5	TRBD2	ASSVEAGGRETQY
few	TRBV3-1/TRBV3-2	TRBJ1-4	TRBD1	ASSPVGSGGGEKLF
.	TRBV6-5	TRBJ1-2	.	ASSYSTTGYGYT
.	TRBV21-1	TRBJ1-4	.	ASTPERNEKLF
few	TRBV6-2/TRBV6-3	TRBJ2-7	.	ASSPRPYEQY
.	TRBV28	TRBJ2-7	.	ASSLSGAYEQY
.	TRBV5-6	TRBJ2-1	.	ASSDGQTPYNEQF
.	TRBV6-5	TRBJ1-1	TRBD1	ASSTTGADTEAF
.	TRBV24-1	TRBJ2-1	.	ATSDFKGRGSYNEQF
.	TRBV10-3	TRBJ1-1	.	AISESGQGRDTEAF
once	TRBV12-3/TRBV12-4	TRBJ1-1	.	ASSLGANTEAF
once	TRBV7-7	TRBJ2-2	.	ASSLLGAGSGELF
.	TRBV10-1	TRBJ2-7	.	ASSDGVGGEQY
.	TRBV28	TRBJ1-2	TRBD1	ASSLWGQGEVGGYT
once	TRBV6-5	TRBJ2-3	TRBD2	ASSLSSGSMNTQY
once	TRBV7-2	TRBJ2-1	.	ASSYRTGGDLGQF
.	TRBV13	TRBJ1-6	TRBD1	ASSQKDRDSPLH
.	TRBV24-1	TRBJ1-1	.	ATSEKLLNTEAF
.	TRBV29-1	TRBJ2-1	.	SDQTGGGYNEQF
.	TRBV15	TRBJ2-1	.	ATSRDPDYNEQF
.	TRBV6-5	TRBJ1-5	TRBD1	ASSSRTGNSNQPQH
few	TRBV11-2	TRBJ1-1	.	ASSITENTEAF
.	TRBV28	TRBJ2-4	TRBD1	ASRQGDLAKNIQY
.	TRBV6-5	TRBJ1-2	TRBD1	ASSYQGQGYGYT
.	TRBV9	TRBJ2-2	.	ASSVGPDTGELF
.	TRBV24-1	TRBJ2-7	TRBD2	ATSGITGLAGNYEQY
.	TRBV5-1	TRBJ2-7	TRBD1	ASSPRTGGTYEQY
.	TRBV7-3	TRBJ2-5	TRBD1	ASSLNQGEAETQY
.	TRBV9	TRBJ1-4	TRBD1	ASSVGLGGEKLF
.	TRBV11-2	TRBJ2-7	TRBD2	ASSPGTRVY
.	TRBV3-1/TRBV3-2	TRBJ1-1	.	ASSQEDRVAF
.	TRBV4-1	TRBJ2-7	.	ASSQDHLQDFYYEQY
.	TRBV7-2	TRBJ1-4	.	ASSRANEKLF
.	TRBV28	TRBJ1-1	.	ASSFWGGGNTEAF
.	TRBV18	TRBJ2-3	.	ASSPENTDTQY
.	TRBV27	TRBJ2-7	TRBD1	ASSFHGDRGRNEQY
.	TRBV14	TRBJ2-1	TRBD2	ASSQETGGRNEQF
.	TRBV7-8	TRBJ2-7	.	ASSLESGRVHEQY
.	TRBV12-5	TRBJ2-1	TRBD2	ASGSGGGVDEQF
once	TRBV11-2	TRBJ2-7	TRBD1	ASSSSGGLYEQY
.	TRBV24-1	TRBJ1-2	TRBD1	ATSDGGQGAWYGYT
.	TRBV6-5	TRBJ1-4	.	ASSYSSGRGEKLF
.	TRBV18	TRBJ1-5	TRBD1	ASSVTTGGWQPQH